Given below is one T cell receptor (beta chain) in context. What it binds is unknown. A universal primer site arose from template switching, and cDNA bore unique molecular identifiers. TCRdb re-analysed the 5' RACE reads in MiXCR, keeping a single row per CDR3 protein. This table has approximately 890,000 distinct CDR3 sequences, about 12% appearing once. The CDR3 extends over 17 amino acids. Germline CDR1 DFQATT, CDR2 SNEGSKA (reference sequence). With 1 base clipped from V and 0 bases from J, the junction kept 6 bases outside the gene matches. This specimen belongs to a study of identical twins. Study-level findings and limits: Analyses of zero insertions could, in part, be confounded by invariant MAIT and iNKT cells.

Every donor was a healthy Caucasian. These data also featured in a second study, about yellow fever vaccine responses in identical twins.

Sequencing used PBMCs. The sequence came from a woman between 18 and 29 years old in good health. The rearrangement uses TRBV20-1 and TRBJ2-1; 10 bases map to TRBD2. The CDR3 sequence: CSARVTSGKSSYNEQFF. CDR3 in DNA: TGCAGTGCTAGAGTTACTAGCGGGAAGAGCTCCTACAATGAGCAGTTCTTC.